The sequence of this T cell receptor beta chain was determined in a study of T-cell memory formation after mild COVID-19. The study's findings and limits: That cross-reactive memory joined was suggested by some responding clones appearing in pre-infection memory. Shrinking CD4+ clones were chiefly CM and EM; CD8+ ones were chiefly EMRA. A balance of CD4 and CD8 characterized clones contracting day 15 to 85, whereas later expanders leaned CD4+. Unconfirmed was the SARS-CoV-2 specificity of second-wave clones that peaked on day 37.

TCRdb passed the 5' RACE reads through MiXCR, listing each CDR3 protein once. The sample consists of about 57,000 distinct CDR3 sequences, over 9% of them appearing once. This CDR3 region has 16 residues. Germline lookup yields CDR1 SGHTA and CDR2 FQGNSA. Trimming pared 5 bases from V and 9 bases from J, leaving 20 bases between. This clonotype showed up just a few times. Its specificity is unknown. The chain joins TRBV7-2 to TRBJ1-6; the D gene is possibly TRBD1 (5 bases). The TCR comes from a man aged 18 to 29 who had mild COVID-19 (a few samples of this study predate the infection). Cell type and time point are not known. Sequenced sample: PBMCs or a T cell subset sorted from them (not recorded which). CDR3 protein: CASSLLDGSRGSPLHF. CDR3 in DNA: TGTGCCAGCAGCCTCCTGGACGGTTCGAGGGGTTCACCCCTCCACTTT.